These 15 T cell receptor beta chains came from one sample sequenced in a study of identical twins. Each CDR3 protein is one row after TCRdb ran MiXCR on the 5' RACE reads. The sample lists approximately 600,000 distinct CDR3 sequences, around 7.5% occurring once. These data were also filed under a second study, of yellow fever vaccine responses in identical twins.

Material: PBMCs. The receptors were gathered from a woman aged 18-29 years in good health.

This rearrangement joins TRBV20-1 to TRBJ2-1; 10 bases are shared with TRBD2. CDR1 is DFQATT and CDR2 is SNEGSKA in the germline V gene (reference sequence). The CDR3 consists of 14 residues. J gave up 5 bases and V 2 bases, and 3 bases lay outside the gene matches. This chain's CDR3 is CSARPSGRDNEQFF. CDR3 coding DNA: TGCAGTGCTAGACCCAGCGGGAGGGACAATGAGCAGTTCTTC.

This clonotype was recorded many times. The chain is built from TRBV15 and TRBJ2-1; 7 bases align to TRBD2. The CDR3 runs 16 residues. CDR1 and CDR2 from the germline V gene are LNHNV and YYDKDF (reference sequence). Trimming removed 1 base from V and 3 bases from J; junction bases left unmatched: 6. The CDR3, as DNA: TGTGCCACCAGCAGAGCGGGGGGAACTTACTACAATGAGCAGTTCTTC. Translation gives CATSRAGGTYYNEQFF.

The chain couples TRBV18 to TRBJ2-5; possibly TRBD2 for D (5 bases). The V end was cut by 4 bases, the J end by 4 bases, with 13 bases between. The germline V gene encodes CDR1 KGHSH and CDR2 LQKENI. The CDR3 loop spans 14 amino acids. The CDR3 spells CASSRADGRETQYF. CDR3 DNA sequence: TGTGCCAGCTCACGGGCCGATGGGAGAGAGACCCAGTACTTC.

In its sample, this clonotype was seen a few times. The gene calls are TRBV24-1 and TRBJ1-1; no definite D call. Germline V gives CDR1 KGHDR, CDR2 SFDVKD. This CDR3 contains 13 residues. The V and J ends lost 8 bases and 2 bases respectively, with 11 bases between them. CDR3 loop: CATMGTVNTEAFF. Written as DNA, the CDR3 is TGTGCCACCATGGGCACAGTAAACACTGAAGCTTTCTTT.

The V and J genes are TRBV12-3 or TRBV12-4 and TRBJ2-2; the D gene is possibly TRBD1 (6 bases). Deletions cut 5 bases from V and 2 bases from J, with 12 bases between. The CDR3 covers 15 residues. CDR3 DNA: TGTGCCAGCAGTCGTATGGACAGTAACACCGGGGAGCTGTTTTTT. It is translated as CASSRMDSNTGELFF.

This clonotype was found a few times. V and J are TRBV3-1 and TRBJ2-7; D possibly corresponds to TRBD2 (6 bases). The CDR3 loop spans 14 amino acids. Trimming removed 1 base from V and 3 bases from J, with 10 bases in between. Germline V CDR1 and CDR2: LGHDT, YNNKEL (reference sequence). CDR3 amino acids: CASSQGVADYEQYF. Here the CDR3 DNA reads TGTGCCAGCAGCCAAGGAGTAGCGGACTACGAGCAGTACTTC.

This clonotype was picked up many times. This sequence joins TRBV7-6 and TRBJ2-7; TRBD1 matches 9 bases. The CDR3 contains 15 residues. Germline lookup yields CDR1 SGHVS and CDR2 FNYEAQ. V trimming: 2 bases; J trimming: 2 bases; junction bases outside the gene matches: 4. The CDR3 reads CASSLQDRGTYEQYF. The DNA of the CDR3 is TGTGCCAGCAGCTTACAGGACAGGGGCACCTACGAGCAGTACTTC.

This chain connects TRBV15 to TRBJ2-1, with 9 bases aligning to TRBD2. The CDR3 runs to 16 residues. The V segment lost 6 bases and the J segment 0 bases; nucleotides outside the gene matches: 6. Germline CDR1 LNHNV, CDR2 YYDKDF (reference sequence). The CDR3: CATRDISGSSYNEQFF. CDR3 DNA: TGTGCCACCAGGGATATTAGCGGGAGCTCCTACAATGAGCAGTTCTTC.

This clonotype was found many times. The gene calls are TRBV5-1 and TRBJ2-7; 8 bases line up with TRBD1. This CDR3 is 16 amino acids long. Per the germline V gene, CDR1 is SGHRS and CDR2 is YFSETQ. V gave up 4 bases and J gave up 0 bases; unmatched junction bases: 9. The CDR3 spells CASSPIGQGGSYEQYF. For the CDR3, the DNA is TGCGCCAGCAGCCCGATCGGACAGGGCGGCTCCTACGAGCAGTACTTC.

This clonotype was seen at least ten times. This sequence joins TRBV12-3 or TRBV12-4 and TRBJ1-5; a weak D match, TRBD1 (5 bases). V lost 6 bases and J 9 bases, leaving 18 bases between the germline ends. The CDR3 has 14 amino acids. The CDR3 protein is CASRPGTDPRPQHF. DNA of the CDR3: TGTGCCAGCAGACCCGGGACGGACCCAAGGCCCCAGCATTTT.

The V and J genes are TRBV5-1 and TRBJ2-5; D is possibly TRBD1 (5 bases). V lost 2 bases to trimming and J lost 5 bases, with 13 bases between them. The germline gives CDR1 SGHRS, CDR2 YFSETQ. This CDR3 is 14 amino acids long. CDR3 protein: CASSFRVRGETQYF. CDR3 sequence (DNA): TGCGCCAGCAGCTTCAGGGTGAGAGGCGAGACCCAGTACTTC.

This clonotype was counted a few times. The V and J genes are TRBV20-1 and TRBJ2-1; D remains unclear. The germline V and J ends were trimmed by 7 bases and 0 bases, with 16 bases remaining between them. This CDR3 spans 15 amino acids. Per germline, CDR1 DFQATT and CDR2 SNEGSKA (reference sequence). This chain's CDR3 is CSVESEELSYNEQFF. CDR3 nucleotides: TGCAGTGTAGAAAGCGAAGAGCTCTCCTACAATGAGCAGTTCTTC.

This clonotype was recorded at least ten times. The V gene is TRBV28, the J gene TRBJ2-7; 10 nucleotides agree with TRBD2. Germline V gene data show CDR1 as MDHEN and CDR2 as SYDVKM. The length of the CDR3 is 15 residues. J was trimmed by 6 bases and V by 3 bases; bases with no gene match: 8. CDR3 protein: CASSFQYSGRSEQYF. The CDR3 nucleotides read TGTGCCAGCAGTTTCCAGTATAGCGGGAGGAGCGAGCAGTACTTC.

This clonotype was picked up many times. This CDR3 reads CASSLQGGGELFF. CDR3 coding DNA: TGTGCCAGCAGCCTCCAGGGGGGCGGGGAGCTGTTTTTT. The gene calls are TRBV14 and TRBJ2-2; TRBD1 might be the D (7 bases). Germline lookup yields CDR1 SGHDN and CDR2 FVKESK. V lost 4 bases to trimming and J lost 7 bases, with 10 bases between them. The CDR3 spans 13 residues.

This clonotype was seen a handful of times. The V call is TRBV12-3 or TRBV12-4, the J call TRBJ1-2, with 7 nucleotides matching TRBD1. The J segment lost 2 bases and the V segment lost 0 bases, leaving 3 bases of the junction unmatched. This CDR3 contains 15 residues. CDR3 sequence reads: CASSLANRGNYGYTF. CDR3 DNA: TGTGCCAGCAGTTTAGCCAACAGGGGAAACTATGGCTACACCTTC.